This T cell receptor (beta chain) stems from a study of shared clonotypes between healthy human individuals. Germline CDR1 is SQVTM and CDR2 is ANQGSEA. The CDR3 contains 12 residues. Sequencing used immunoSEQ multiplex PCR; TCRdb keeps in-frame clones, though not all of them. The sample holds fewer than 1.8 million clones, about 98.5% seen once. Sequencing was performed on naive CD4+ T cells sorted from blood. Subset here: CD45RA+ positively selected. V gene TRBV29-1 combines with J gene TRBJ2-7; 10 bases fit TRBD1. This clonotype originated in a man aged 30-40 years in good health. The CDR3 DNA follows: TGCAGTGCTGGGGGGACAGGGGTCGAGCAGTACTTC. Amino acid sequence: CSAGGTGVEQYF.